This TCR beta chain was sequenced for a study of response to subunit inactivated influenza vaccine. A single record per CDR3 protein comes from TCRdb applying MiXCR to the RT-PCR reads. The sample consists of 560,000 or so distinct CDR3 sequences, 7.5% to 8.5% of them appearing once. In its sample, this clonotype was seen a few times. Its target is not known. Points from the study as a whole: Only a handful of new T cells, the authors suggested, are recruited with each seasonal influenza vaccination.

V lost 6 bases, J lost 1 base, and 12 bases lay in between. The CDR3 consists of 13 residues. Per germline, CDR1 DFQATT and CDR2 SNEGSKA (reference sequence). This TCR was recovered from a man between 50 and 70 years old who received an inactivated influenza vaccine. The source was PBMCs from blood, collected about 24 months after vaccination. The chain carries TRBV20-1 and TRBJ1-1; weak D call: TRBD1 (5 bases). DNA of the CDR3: TGCAGTGCCACATTCAGGGAGAACACTGAAGCTTTCTTT. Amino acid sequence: CSATFRENTEAFF.